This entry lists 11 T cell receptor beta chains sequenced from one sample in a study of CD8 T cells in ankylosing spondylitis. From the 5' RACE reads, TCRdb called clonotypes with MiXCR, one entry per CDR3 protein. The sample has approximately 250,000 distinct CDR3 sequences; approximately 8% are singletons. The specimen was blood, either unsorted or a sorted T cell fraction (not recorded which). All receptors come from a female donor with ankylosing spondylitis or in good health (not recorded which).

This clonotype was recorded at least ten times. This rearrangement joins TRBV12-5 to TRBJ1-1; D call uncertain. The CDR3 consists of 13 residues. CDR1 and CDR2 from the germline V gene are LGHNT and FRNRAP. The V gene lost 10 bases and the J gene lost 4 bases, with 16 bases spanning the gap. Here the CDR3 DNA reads TGTGCTACTCAGAGGGAGAGCGGCACTGAAGCTTTCTTT. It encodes CATQRESGTEAFF.

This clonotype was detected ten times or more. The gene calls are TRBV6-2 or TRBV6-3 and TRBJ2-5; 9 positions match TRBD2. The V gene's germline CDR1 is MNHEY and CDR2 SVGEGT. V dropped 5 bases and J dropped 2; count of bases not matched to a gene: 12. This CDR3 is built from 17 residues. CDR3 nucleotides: TGTGCCAGCAGTACCCGGACGACTAGCGGAGATCAAGAGACCCAGTACTTC. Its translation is CASSTRTTSGDQETQYF.

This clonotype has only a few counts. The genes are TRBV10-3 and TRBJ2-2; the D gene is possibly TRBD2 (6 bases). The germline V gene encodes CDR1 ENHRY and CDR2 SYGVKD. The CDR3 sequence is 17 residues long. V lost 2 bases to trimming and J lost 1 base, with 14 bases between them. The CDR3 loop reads CAISERVAAMNTGELFF. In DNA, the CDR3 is TGTGCCATCAGTGAGAGGGTAGCGGCCATGAACACCGGGGAGCTGTTTTTT.

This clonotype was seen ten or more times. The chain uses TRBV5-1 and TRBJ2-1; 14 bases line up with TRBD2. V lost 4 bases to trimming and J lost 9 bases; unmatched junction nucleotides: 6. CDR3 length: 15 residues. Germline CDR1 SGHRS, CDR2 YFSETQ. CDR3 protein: CASSRGTSGSVEQFF. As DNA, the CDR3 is TGCGCCAGCAGCCGGGGGACTAGCGGGAGCGTTGAGCAGTTCTTC.

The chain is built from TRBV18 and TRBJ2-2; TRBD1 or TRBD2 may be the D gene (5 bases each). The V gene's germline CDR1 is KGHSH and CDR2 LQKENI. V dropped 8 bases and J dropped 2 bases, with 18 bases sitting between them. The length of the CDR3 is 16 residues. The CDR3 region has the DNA TGTGCCAGCCCGGGACGTCCGGGACCAAACACCGGGGAGCTGTTTTTT. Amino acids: CASPGRPGPNTGELFF. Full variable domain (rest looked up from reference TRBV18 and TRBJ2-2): NAGVMQNPRHLVRRRGQEARLRCSPMKGHSHVYWYRQLPEEGLKFMVYLQKENIIDESGMPKERFSAEFPKEGPSILRIQQVVRGDSAAYFCASPGRPGPNTGELFFGEGSRLTVL.

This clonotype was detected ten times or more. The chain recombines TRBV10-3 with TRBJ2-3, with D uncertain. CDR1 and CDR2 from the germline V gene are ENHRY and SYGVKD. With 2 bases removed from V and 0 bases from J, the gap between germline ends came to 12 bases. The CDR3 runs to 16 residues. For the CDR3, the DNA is TGTGCCATCAGTGAGGACGACTCTGCTAGCACAGATACGCAGTATTTT. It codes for CAISEDDSASTDTQYF.

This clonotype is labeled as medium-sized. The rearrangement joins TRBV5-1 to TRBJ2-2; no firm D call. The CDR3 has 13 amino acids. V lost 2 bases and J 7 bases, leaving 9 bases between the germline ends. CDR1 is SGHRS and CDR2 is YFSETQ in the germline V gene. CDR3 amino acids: CASSLKGNGELFF. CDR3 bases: TGCGCCAGCAGCTTAAAGGGAAACGGGGAGCTGTTTTTT.

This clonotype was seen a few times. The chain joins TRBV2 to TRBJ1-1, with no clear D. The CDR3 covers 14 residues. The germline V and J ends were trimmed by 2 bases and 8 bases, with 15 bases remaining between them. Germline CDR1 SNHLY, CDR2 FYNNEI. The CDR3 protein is CASSERNRNLEAFF. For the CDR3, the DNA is TGTGCCAGCAGTGAAAGGAACAGAAACCTAGAAGCTTTCTTT.

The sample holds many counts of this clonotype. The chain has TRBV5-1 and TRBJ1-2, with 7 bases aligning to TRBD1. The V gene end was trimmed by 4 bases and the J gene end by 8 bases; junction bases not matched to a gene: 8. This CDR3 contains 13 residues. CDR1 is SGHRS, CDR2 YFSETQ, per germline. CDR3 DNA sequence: TGCGCCAGCAGCCCCGACAGGGTGGACGGCTACACCTTC. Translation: CASSPDRVDGYTF.

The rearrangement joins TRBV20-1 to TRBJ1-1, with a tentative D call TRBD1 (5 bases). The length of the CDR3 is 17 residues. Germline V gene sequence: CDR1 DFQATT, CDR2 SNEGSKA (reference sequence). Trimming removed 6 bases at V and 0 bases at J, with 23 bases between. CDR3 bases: TGCAGTGCCAACCCCCATCATCAGGGTAATTTGAACACTGAAGCTTTCTTT. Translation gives CSANPHHQGNLNTEAFF.

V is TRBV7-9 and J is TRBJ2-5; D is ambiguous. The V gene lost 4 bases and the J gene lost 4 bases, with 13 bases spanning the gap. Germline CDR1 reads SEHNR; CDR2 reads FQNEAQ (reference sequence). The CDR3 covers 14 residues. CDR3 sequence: CASSYLVRGETQYF. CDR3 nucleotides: TGTGCCAGCAGCTATCTCGTCCGCGGAGAGACCCAGTACTTC.